This TCR beta chain was profiled in a study of regulatory T cells in long-lasting Graves disease. Construction of TCR beta libraries relied on iRepertoire HTBI primers and on Arm-PCR targeting CDR3 regions. Using its own MiXCR run on the multiplex PCR reads, TCRdb lists one record per CDR3 protein. The table includes roughly 500,000 distinct CDR3 sequences, 13% detected once. Time point noted: newly diagnosed GD, antithyroid drugs for less than 3 months. Researchers made the TCR library from RNA that was extracted from PBMCs. This clonotype was counted between two and nine times. Germline V gene data show CDR1 as SEHNR and CDR2 as FQNEAQ (reference sequence). Trimming took off 0 bases at V and 1 base at J, with 21 bases between the two ends. The CDR3 is 19 residues long. The same sample was also used in a study of T cells in Graves' hyperthyroidism and ophthalmopathy. From that paper: Blood shared most expanded thyroid clonotypes above 0.001.

This receptor was taken from a man aged 30 to 45 with Graves disease. Sample: peripheral blood mononuclear cells (PBMCs), taken at new diagnosis, from a patient treated with antithyroid drugs. The gene calls are TRBV7-9 and TRBJ1-2, with D possibly matching TRBD1 (5 bases). The chain's CDR3 is CASSLAQQGPFALNYGYTF. CDR3 nucleotides: TGTGCCAGCAGCTTAGCGCAGCAGGGCCCTTTCGCTCTTAACTATGGCTACACCTTC.